Listed below are T cell receptor beta chains from one sample, sequenced in a study of beta chain features in type 1 diabetes. Sequenced by immunoSEQ multiplex PCR; TCRdb stores in-frame clones only, minus some. Of about 110,000 clones listed, roughly 40% are singletons. Sequencing used stem cell memory CD4+ T cells from blood. These receptors were taken from a woman aged 18-29 years in good health. Both conserved end residues are trimmed from each CDR3.

>TRBV2|TRBJ2-1
ASMGTSSYNEQF
>TRBV7-9|TRBJ2-1
ASSHRLAGTNEQF
>TRBV14|TRBJ2-1
ASSQDGAGGPDNEQF
>TRBV2|TRBJ2-5
ASRGGGETQY
>TRBV25-1|TRBJ2-3
ASSELGRGGETDTQY
>TRBV5-1|TRBJ2-1
ASSPAGLAGGPVYNEQF
>TRBV5-1|TRBJ2-1
ASNGLVLDEQF
>TRBV6-5|TRBJ2-1
ASSSGASGMRF
>TRBV6-5|TRBJ1-2
ASSYTPANYGYT
>TRBV7-6|TRBJ2-7
ASRGLLGDEQY
>TRBV5-6|TRBJ2-7
ASSLFGSTYEQY
>TRBV2|TRBJ2-1
ASLSSNTHNEQF
>TRBV18|TRBJ2-6
ASSPLRREYSGANVLT
>TRBV29-1|TRBJ2-3
SVVYGGRGDTQY
>TRBV28|TRBJ1-2
ASSRGPRLDYGYT
>TRBV15|TRBJ2-3
ATSRDPTGGRTDTQY
>TRBV7-8|TRBJ2-5
ASSLGPAGVFETQY
>TRBV7-8|TRBJ2-3
ASSLGTSGSTDTQY
>TRBV6-1|TRBJ1-2
ASSSTGVYGYT
>TRBV29-1|TRBJ2-2
SVTVGLANTGELF
>TRBV7-2|TRBJ2-5
ASSLALGLAGIPSGTQY
>TRBV4-1|TRBJ1-2
ASSQDLPGNYGYT
>TRBV7-8|TRBJ2-1
ASNWDRSPNNEQF
>TRBV19|TRBJ1-4
ASSRTATNEKLF
>TRBV11-2|TRBJ2-3
ASSWRATQY
>TRBV4-1|TRBJ2-2
ASSRGLATGGELF
>TRBV6-1|TRBJ2-5
ASSQDGGRAGGISETQY
>TRBV28|TRBJ2-7
ASTGDRTSGSYEQY
>TRBV10-3|TRBJ2-7
AISGTHSGRFDEQY
>TRBV28|TRBJ2-7
ASSLLRLAGNSYEQY
>TRBV28|TRBJ1-1
ASSPPNGAGTEAF
>TRBV6-5|TRBJ2-7
ASHLISLPYEQY
>TRBV19|TRBJ1-1
ASRDPDRMNTEAF
>TRBV5-1|TRBJ2-7
ASSSTWTGGSYEQY
>TRBV6-1|TRBJ1-5
ASSEAVAQPTPQH
>TRBV7-9|TRBJ2-7
ASSSLGQVYYEQY
>TRBV30|TRBJ2-7
AWRTRTGDSRKYEQY